This T cell receptor beta chain comes out of a study of T cell responses to AZD1222 COVID-19 vaccine. Study conclusions and caveats: Sampling captured repertoires only after the peak T cell response. Only 5 or 6 individuals given AZD1222 were seropositive at baseline. In a largely white British group with more females than males, clonal diversity was possibly underestimated. Following two doses of AZD1222, Spike-specific TCR breadth and depth rose.

The method was immunoSEQ multiplex PCR; TCRdb's version includes in-frame clones alone and lacks a portion of them. Here the sample spans approximately 130,000 clones, roughly 91% being singletons. As regards this clone: Its antigen remains unknown.

V shed 3 bases and J shed 2 bases, with 7 bases lying between them. The CDR3 covers 13 residues. This chain links TRBV12-3 or TRBV12-4 with TRBJ1-2; D is unresolved. The sample here was peripheral blood, taken on day 0 of AZD1222 vaccination. This TCR derives from an adult in good health. The CDR3 protein is CASSFGLNYGYTF. The CDR3 nucleotides read TGTGCCAGCAGTTTTGGGCTAAACTATGGCTACACCTTC.